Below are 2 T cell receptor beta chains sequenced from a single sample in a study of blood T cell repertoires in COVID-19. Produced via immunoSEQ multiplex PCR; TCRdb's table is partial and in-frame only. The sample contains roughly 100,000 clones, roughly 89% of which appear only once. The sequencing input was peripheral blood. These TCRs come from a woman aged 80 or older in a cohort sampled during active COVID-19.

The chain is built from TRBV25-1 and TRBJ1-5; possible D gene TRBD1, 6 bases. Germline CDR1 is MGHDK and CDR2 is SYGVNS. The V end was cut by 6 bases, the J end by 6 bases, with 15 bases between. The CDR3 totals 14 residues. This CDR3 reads CASRQAGESQPQHF. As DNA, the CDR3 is TGTGCCAGCAGACAAGCAGGGGAGAGTCAGCCCCAGCATTTT.

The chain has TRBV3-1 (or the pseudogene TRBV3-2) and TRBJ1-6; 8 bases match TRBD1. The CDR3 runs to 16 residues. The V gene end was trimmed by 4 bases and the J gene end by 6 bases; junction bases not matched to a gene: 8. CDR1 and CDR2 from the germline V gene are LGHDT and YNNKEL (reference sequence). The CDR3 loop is CASSPDRQGSNSPLHF. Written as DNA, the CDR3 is TGTGCCAGCAGCCCGGATAGACAGGGGAGTAATTCACCCCTCCACTTT.